Reported below is one TCR beta chain. This specimen comes from a study of blood T cell repertoires in COVID-19. Study in general: PBMCs, B-cell-depleted T cells, or T cells were the source of the cDNA or gDNA that made up the material.

Everyone who took part was 18 to 89 years old, and they came from fewer than 25 US areas. Clinical histories supplied by participants themselves formed the basis of cohort assignment. Germline V gene sequence: CDR1 MRHNA, CDR2 SNTAGT. The V gene lost 10 bases and the J gene lost 0 bases, with 18 bases spanning the gap. The CDR3 is 16 residues long. As originally analysed: Researchers report that nucleated cell counts were estimated from reference gene primer amplification. Produced via immunoSEQ multiplex PCR; TCRdb's table is partial and in-frame only. From that table come the V and J calls and clone size; the DNA was used to work out D and trimming. The repertoire includes roughly 240,000 clones, about 82% of them detected once, and approximately 2.1% sits in the top ten.

What was sequenced was PBMCs or T cells enriched from blood (not recorded which). This clonotype was obtained from a woman aged 50 to 60 who had recovered from COVID-19. The chain is built from TRBV6-4 and TRBJ1-4; D is perhaps TRBD1 (6 bases). Written as DNA, the CDR3 is TGTGCCATCATACCGGACAGCTCGACAACTAATGAAAAACTGTTTTTT. Its protein is CAIIPDSSTTNEKLFF.